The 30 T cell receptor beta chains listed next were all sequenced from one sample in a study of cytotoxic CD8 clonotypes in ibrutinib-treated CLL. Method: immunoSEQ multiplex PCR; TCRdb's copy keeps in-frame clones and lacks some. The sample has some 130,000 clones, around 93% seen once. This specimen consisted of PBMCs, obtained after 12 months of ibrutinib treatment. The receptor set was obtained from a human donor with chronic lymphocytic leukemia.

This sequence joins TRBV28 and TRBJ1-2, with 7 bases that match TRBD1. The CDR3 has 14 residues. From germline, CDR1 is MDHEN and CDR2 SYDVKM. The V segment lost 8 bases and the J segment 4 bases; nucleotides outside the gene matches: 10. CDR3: CASHPGQAGYGYTF. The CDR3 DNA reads TGTGCCAGCCACCCCGGACAGGCGGGCTATGGCTACACCTTC.

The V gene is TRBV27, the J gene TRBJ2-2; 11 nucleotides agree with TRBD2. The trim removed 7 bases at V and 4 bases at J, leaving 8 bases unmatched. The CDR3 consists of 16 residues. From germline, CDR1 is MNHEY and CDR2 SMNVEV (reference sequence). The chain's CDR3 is CASIHLAGGVTGELFF. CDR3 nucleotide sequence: TGTGCCAGCATCCACTTAGCGGGAGGGGTCACCGGGGAGCTGTTTTTT.

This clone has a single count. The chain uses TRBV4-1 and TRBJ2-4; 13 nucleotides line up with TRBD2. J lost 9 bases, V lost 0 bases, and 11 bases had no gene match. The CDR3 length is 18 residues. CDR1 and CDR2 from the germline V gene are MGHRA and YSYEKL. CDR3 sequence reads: CASSQDPWTSGRIGIQYF. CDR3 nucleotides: TGCGCCAGCAGCCAAGATCCTTGGACTAGCGGGAGAATCGGCATTCAGTACTTC.

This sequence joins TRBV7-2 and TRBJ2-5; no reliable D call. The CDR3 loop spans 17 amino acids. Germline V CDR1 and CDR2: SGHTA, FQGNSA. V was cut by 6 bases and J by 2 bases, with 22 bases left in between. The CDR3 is CASSHPRTENDQETQYF. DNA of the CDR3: TGTGCCAGCAGTCATCCCCGGACCGAGAATGATCAAGAGACCCAGTACTTC. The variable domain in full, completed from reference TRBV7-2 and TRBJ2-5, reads GAGVSQSPSNKVTEKGKDVELRCDPISGHTALYWYRQSLGQGLEFLIYFQGNSAPDKSGLPSDRFSAERTGGSVSTLTIQRTQQEDSAVYLCASSHPRTENDQETQYFGPGTRLLVL.

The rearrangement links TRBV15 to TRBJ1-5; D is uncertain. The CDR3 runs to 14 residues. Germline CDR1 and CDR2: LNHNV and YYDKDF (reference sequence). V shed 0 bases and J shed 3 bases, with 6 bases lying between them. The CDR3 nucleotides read TGTGCCACCAGCAGAGATCTTTCCAATCAGCCCCAGCATTTT. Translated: CATSRDLSNQPQHF.

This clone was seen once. CDR3 region: CASSVLAGEYGELFF. CDR3 DNA sequence: TGTGCCAGCAGCGTACTAGCGGGAGAGTACGGGGAGCTGTTTTTT. V is TRBV7-3 and J is TRBJ2-2, with 11 bases fitting TRBD2. The CDR3 is made up of 15 amino acids. Germline CDR1 reads SGHTA; CDR2 reads FQGTGA. Trimming at V came to 5 bases and at J to 7 bases, leaving 6 bases not matched to a gene. The entire variable domain, with the rest obtained from reference TRBV7-3 and TRBJ2-2, is as follows: GAGVSQTPSNKVTEKGKYVELRCDPISGHTALYWYRQSLGQGPEFLIYFQGTGAADDSGLPNDRFFAVRPEGSVSTLKIQRTERGDSAVYLCASSVLAGEYGELFFGEGSRLTVL.

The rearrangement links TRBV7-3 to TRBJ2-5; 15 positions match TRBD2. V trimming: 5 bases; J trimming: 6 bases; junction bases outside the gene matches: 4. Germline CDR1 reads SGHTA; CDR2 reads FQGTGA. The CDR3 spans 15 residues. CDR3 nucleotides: TGTGCCAGCAGCCCAGGGACTAGCGGGAGGCAGACCCAGTACTTC. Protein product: CASSPGTSGRQTQYF.

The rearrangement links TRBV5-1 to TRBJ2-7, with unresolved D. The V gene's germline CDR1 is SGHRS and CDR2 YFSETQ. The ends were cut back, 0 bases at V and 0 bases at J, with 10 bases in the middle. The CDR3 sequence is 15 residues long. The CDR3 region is CASSLAGSSSYEQYF. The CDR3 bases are TGCGCCAGCAGCTTGGCGGGTAGTTCCTCCTACGAGCAGTACTTC.

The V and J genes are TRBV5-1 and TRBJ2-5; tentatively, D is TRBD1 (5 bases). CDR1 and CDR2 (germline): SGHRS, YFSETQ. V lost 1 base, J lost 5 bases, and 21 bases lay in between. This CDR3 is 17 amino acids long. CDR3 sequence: CASSLYSRTQAGETQYF. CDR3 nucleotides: TGCGCCAGCAGCTTGTATTCTCGGACACAAGCTGGGGAGACCCAGTACTTC. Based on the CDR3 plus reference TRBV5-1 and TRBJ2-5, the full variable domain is KAGVTQTPRYLIKTRGQQVTLSCSPISGHRSVSWYQQTPGQGLQFLFEYFSETQRNKGNFPGRFSGRQFSNSRSEMNVSTLELGDSALYLCASSLYSRTQAGETQYFGPGTRLLVL.

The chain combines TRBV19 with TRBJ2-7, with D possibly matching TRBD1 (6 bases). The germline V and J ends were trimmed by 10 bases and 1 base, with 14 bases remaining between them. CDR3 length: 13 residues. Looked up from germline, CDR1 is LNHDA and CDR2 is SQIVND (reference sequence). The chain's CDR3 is CATQRGQSYEQYF. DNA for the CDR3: TGTGCCACCCAGCGAGGACAGTCCTACGAGCAGTACTTC. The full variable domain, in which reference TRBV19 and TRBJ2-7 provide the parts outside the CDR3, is DGGITQSPKYLFRKEGQNVTLSCEQNLNHDAMYWYRQDPGQGLRLIYYSQIVNDFQKGDIAEGYSVSREKKESFPLTVTSAQKNPTAFYLCATQRGQSYEQYFGPGTRLTVT.

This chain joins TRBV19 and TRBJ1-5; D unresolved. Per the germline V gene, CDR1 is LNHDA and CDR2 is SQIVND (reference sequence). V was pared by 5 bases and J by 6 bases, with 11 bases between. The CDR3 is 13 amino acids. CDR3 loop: CASSWVVGQPQHF. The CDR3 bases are TGTGCCAGTAGTTGGGTGGTGGGTCAGCCCCAGCATTTT. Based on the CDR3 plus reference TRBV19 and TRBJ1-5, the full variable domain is DGGITQSPKYLFRKEGQNVTLSCEQNLNHDAMYWYRQDPGQGLRLIYYSQIVNDFQKGDIAEGYSVSREKKESFPLTVTSAQKNPTAFYLCASSWVVGQPQHFGDGTRLSIL.

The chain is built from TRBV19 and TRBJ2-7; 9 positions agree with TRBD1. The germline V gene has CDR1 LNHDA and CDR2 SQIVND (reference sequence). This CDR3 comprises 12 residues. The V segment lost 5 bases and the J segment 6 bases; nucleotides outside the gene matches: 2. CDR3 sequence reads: CASSLQGAEQYF. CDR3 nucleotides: TGTGCCAGTAGTCTACAGGGGGCCGAGCAGTACTTC. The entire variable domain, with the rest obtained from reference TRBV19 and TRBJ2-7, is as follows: DGGITQSPKYLFRKEGQNVTLSCEQNLNHDAMYWYRQDPGQGLRLIYYSQIVNDFQKGDIAEGYSVSREKKESFPLTVTSAQKNPTAFYLCASSLQGAEQYFGPGTRLTVT.

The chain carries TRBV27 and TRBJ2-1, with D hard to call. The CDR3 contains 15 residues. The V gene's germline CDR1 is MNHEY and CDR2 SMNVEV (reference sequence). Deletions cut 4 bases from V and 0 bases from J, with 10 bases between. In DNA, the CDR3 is TGTGCCAGCAGTTACGGATTTAGCTCCTACAATGAGCAGTTCTTC. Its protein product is CASSYGFSSYNEQFF.

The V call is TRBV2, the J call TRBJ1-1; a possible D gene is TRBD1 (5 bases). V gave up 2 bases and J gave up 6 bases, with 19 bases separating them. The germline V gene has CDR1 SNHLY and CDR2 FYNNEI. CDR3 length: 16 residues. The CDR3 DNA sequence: TGTGCCAGCAGTGAACGACAGAGTAATCTCGGCGCTGAAGCTTTCTTT. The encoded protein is CASSERQSNLGAEAFF.

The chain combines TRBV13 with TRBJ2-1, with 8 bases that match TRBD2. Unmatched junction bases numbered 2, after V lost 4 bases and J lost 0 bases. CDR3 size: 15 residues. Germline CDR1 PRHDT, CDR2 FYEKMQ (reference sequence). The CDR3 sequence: CASSSGGDSYNEQFF. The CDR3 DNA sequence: TGTGCCAGCAGCTCCGGGGGGGACTCCTACAATGAGCAGTTCTTC. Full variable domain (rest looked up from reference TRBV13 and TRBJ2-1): AAGVIQSPRHLIKEKRETATLKCYPIPRHDTVYWYQQGPGQDPQFLISFYEKMQSDKGSIPDRFSAQQFSDYHSELNMSSLELGDSALYFCASSSGGDSYNEQFFGPGTRLTVL.

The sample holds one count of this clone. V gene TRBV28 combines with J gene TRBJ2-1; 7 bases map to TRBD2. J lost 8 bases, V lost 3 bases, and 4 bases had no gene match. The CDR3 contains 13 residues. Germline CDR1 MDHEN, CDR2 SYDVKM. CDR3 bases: TGTGCCAGCAGTTTCACTAGCGAAGATGAGCAGTTCTTC. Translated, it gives CASSFTSEDEQFF.

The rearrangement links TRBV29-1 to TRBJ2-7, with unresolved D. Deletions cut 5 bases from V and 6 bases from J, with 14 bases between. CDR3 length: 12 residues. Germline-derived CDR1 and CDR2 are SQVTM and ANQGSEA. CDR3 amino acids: CSVMVRALEQYF. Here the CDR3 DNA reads TGCAGCGTTATGGTTAGAGCGCTCGAGCAGTACTTC.

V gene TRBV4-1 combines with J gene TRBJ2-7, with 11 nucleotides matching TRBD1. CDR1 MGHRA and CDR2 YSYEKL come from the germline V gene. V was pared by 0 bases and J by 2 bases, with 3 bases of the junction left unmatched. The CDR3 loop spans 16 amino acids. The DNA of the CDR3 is TGCGCCAGCAGCCAAGATTTGGGACAGGGGGCCTACGAGCAGTACTTC. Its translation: CASSQDLGQGAYEQYF.

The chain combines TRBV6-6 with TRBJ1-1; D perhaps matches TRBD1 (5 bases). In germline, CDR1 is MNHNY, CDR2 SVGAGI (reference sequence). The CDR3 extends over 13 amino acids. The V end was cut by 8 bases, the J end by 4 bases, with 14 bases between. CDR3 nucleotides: TGTGCCAGCTCACGGGCAGGGTCCACTGAAGCTTTCTTT. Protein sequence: CASSRAGSTEAFF.

CDR3 region: CASSDAAEDTIYF. The CDR3 DNA sequence: TGCGCCAGCAGCGACGCTGCGGAGGACACCATATATTTT. The V call is TRBV5-1, the J call TRBJ1-3; D unclear. Deletions cut 4 bases from V and 8 bases from J, with 13 bases between. Germline CDR1 is SGHRS and CDR2 is YFSETQ. CDR3 size: 13 residues.

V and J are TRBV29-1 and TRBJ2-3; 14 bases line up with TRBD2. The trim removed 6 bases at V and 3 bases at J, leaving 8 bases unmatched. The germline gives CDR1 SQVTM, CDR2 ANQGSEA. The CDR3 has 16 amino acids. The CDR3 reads CSVPGLAGVPTDTQYF. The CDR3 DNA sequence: TGCAGCGTACCGGGACTAGCGGGAGTTCCGACAGATACGCAGTATTTT.

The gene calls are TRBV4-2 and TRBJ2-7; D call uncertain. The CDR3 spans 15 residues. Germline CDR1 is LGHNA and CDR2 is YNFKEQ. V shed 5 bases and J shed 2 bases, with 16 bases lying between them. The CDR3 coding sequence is TGTGCCAGCAGCTGGATCCGCGGATCGGCCTACGAGCAGTACTTC. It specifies CASSWIRGSAYEQYF.

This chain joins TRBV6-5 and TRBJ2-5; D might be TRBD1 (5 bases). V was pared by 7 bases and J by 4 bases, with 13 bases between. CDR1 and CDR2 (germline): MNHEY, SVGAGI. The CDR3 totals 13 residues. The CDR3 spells CASTSPGLETQYF. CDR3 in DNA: TGTGCCAGCACCTCCCCAGGGTTAGAGACCCAGTACTTC.

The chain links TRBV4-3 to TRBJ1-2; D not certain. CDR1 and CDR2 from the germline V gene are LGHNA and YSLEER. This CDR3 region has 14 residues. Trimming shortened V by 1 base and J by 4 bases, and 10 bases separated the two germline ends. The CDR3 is CASSQGLDGYGYTF. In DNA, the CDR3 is TGCGCCAGCAGCCAAGGGTTAGACGGCTATGGCTACACCTTC.

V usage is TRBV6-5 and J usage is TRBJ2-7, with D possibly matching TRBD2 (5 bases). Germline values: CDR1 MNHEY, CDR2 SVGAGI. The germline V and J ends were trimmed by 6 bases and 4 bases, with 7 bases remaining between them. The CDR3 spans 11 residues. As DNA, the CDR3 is TGTGCCAGCAGGAGAGGGTACGAGCAGTACTTC. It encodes CASRRGYEQYF.

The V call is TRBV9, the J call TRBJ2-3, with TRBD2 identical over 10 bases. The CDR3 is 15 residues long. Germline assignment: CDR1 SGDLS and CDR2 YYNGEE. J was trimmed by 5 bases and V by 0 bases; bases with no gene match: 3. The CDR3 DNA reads TGTGCCAGCAGCGTAGGGCTAGCGGGAGAAGATACGCAGTATTTT. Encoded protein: CASSVGLAGEDTQYF.

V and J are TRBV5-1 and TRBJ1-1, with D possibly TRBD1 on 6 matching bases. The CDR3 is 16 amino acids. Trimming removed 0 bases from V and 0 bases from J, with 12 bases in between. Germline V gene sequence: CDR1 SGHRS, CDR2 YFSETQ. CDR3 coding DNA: TGCGCCAGCAGCTTGGCCCCAGGGGTGATGAACACTGAAGCTTTCTTT. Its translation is CASSLAPGVMNTEAFF.

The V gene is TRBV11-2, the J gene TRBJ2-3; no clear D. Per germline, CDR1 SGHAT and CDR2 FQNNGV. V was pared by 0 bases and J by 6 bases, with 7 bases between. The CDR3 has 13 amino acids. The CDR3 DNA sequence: TGTGCCAGCAGCTTAGATTCGTGGGATACGCAGTATTTT. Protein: CASSLDSWDTQYF. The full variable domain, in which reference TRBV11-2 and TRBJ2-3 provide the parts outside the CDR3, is EAGVAQSPRYKIIEKRQSVAFWCNPISGHATLYWYQQILGQGPKLLIQFQNNGVVDDSQLPKDRFSAERLKGVDSTLKIQPAKLEDSAVYLCASSLDSWDTQYFGPGTRLTVL.

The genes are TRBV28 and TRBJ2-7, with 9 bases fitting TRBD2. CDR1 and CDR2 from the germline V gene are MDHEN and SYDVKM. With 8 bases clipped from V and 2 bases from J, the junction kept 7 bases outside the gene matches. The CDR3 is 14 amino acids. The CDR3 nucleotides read TGTGCCAGCGGAACTAGCGGGCCTACCTACGAGCAGTACTTC. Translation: CASGTSGPTYEQYF.

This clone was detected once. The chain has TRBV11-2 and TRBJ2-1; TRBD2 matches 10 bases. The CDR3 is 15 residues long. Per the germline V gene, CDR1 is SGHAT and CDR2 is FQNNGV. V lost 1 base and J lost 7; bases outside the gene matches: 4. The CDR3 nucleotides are TGTGCCAGCAGCTTAGGACTAGCGGGTTGGAATGAGCAGTTCTTC. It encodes CASSLGLAGWNEQFF.